The 16 T cell receptor beta chains below come from one sample, sequenced in a study of OX40 agonist ivuxolimab in advanced cancers. Assay used: immunoSEQ multiplex PCR; TCRdb lists only in-frame clones, some missing. The sample records tens of thousands of clones, 75% to 85% being singletons. The material sequenced was CD4+ or CD8+ T cells sorted from blood, taken in a trial of the OX40 agonist ivuxolimab. These receptors all stem from an adult with an advanced solid tumor such as melanoma, head and neck, liver or kidney cancer.

The V and J genes are TRBV5-1 and TRBJ2-7; tentative D call: TRBD2 (6 bases). Germline CDR1 and CDR2: SGHRS and YFSETQ. Deletions cut 0 bases from V and 3 bases from J, with 7 bases between. This CDR3 is built from 13 residues. The CDR3 here is CASSLGLGYEQYF. The CDR3 DNA reads TGCGCCAGCAGCTTGGGACTAGGCTACGAGCAGTACTTC. The entire variable domain, with the rest obtained from reference TRBV5-1 and TRBJ2-7, is as follows: KAGVTQTPRYLIKTRGQQVTLSCSPISGHRSVSWYQQTPGQGLQFLFEYFSETQRNKGNFPGRFSGRQFSNSRSEMNVSTLELGDSALYLCASSLGLGYEQYFGPGTRLTVT.

The V gene is TRBV5-4, the J gene TRBJ1-3; D perhaps matches TRBD1 (6 bases). Germline V gene lookup returns CDR1 SGHNT and CDR2 YYREEE (reference sequence). V dropped 2 bases and J dropped 4 bases, with 16 bases sitting between them. This CDR3 is built from 16 residues. The CDR3 sequence: CASSFGGGEPGNTIYF. The CDR3 DNA follows: TGTGCCAGCAGCTTCGGGGGGGGCGAGCCCGGAAACACCATATATTTT.

J is TRBJ1-2 and V is TRBV7-2; 7 nucleotides agree with TRBD1. V gave up 5 bases and J gave up 7 bases; unmatched junction bases: 4. This CDR3 is 12 amino acids long. CDR1 is SGHTA, CDR2 FQGNSA, per germline. DNA for the CDR3: TGTGCCAGCAGCGCCCCAGGGGGTGGCTACACCTTC. This codes for CASSAPGGGYTF. Using reference TRBV7-2 and TRBJ1-2 for the parts outside the CDR3, the full variable domain is GAGVSQSPSNKVTEKGKDVELRCDPISGHTALYWYRQSLGQGLEFLIYFQGNSAPDKSGLPSDRFSAERTGGSVSTLTIQRTQQEDSAVYLCASSAPGGGYTFGSGTRLTVV.

This clone was counted only a few times. The chain combines TRBV11-2 with TRBJ2-1, with TRBD2 as a possible D gene (5 bases). The germline V and J ends were trimmed by 2 bases and 4 bases, with 12 bases remaining between them. CDR3 size: 15 residues. Per germline, CDR1 SGHAT and CDR2 FQNNGV. As DNA, the CDR3 is TGTGCCAGCAGCTTAAGTGGACTCCCTTACAATGAGCAGTTCTTC. Translated: CASSLSGLPYNEQFF.

This clone was observed a single time. The chain recombines TRBV7-2 with TRBJ2-7; TRBD2 matches at 11 bases. The germline gives CDR1 SGHTA, CDR2 FQGNSA. The CDR3 has 16 amino acids. The V gene end was trimmed by 3 bases and the J gene end by 2 bases; junction bases not matched to a gene: 6. CDR3 nucleotide sequence: TGTGCCAGCAGCTTGGGCCCGACTAGCGGGGCCTACGAGCAGTACTTC. Protein: CASSLGPTSGAYEQYF.

V is TRBV6-5 and J is TRBJ2-7; 10 bases are a match to TRBD1. Germline V gene data show CDR1 as MNHEY and CDR2 as SVGAGI. After removal of 5 bases from V and 6 bases from J, the junction contained 10 bases not matched to a gene. The CDR3 has 15 amino acids. The CDR3 is CASSQPGTGEGEQYF. The DNA for the CDR3 is TGTGCCAGCAGTCAGCCCGGGACAGGGGAGGGCGAGCAGTACTTC.

This chain joins TRBV28 and TRBJ2-5; D could derive from TRBD1 or TRBD2 (5 bases each). CDR3 size: 14 residues. Between the trimmed V and J ends, which lost 5 bases and 3 bases, there was a span of 13 bases. From germline, CDR1 is MDHEN and CDR2 SYDVKM. The CDR3 sequence: CASSPPGAEETQYF. The DNA of the CDR3 is TGTGCCAGCAGTCCCCCCGGGGCGGAAGAGACCCAGTACTTC.

This chain links TRBV28 with TRBJ1-2; 8 nucleotides match TRBD1. Germline V gene data show CDR1 as MDHEN and CDR2 as SYDVKM. Trimming at V came to 3 bases and at J to 4 bases, leaving 7 bases not matched to a gene. The CDR3 is 15 amino acids. The CDR3 spells CASSFVAGGSYGYTF. The CDR3, as DNA: TGTGCCAGCAGTTTCGTGGCAGGGGGCTCCTATGGCTACACCTTC.

The chain employs TRBV7-8 and TRBJ1-3; weak D call: TRBD1 (5 bases). From germline, CDR1 is SGHVS and CDR2 FQNEAQ. This CDR3 contains 16 residues. Trimming cost V 3 bases and J 2 bases, with 14 bases left between them. CDR3 sequence: CASSFTGVSTGNTIYF. The CDR3 DNA sequence: TGTGCCAGCAGCTTCACAGGAGTTTCTACTGGAAACACCATATATTTT.

This clone was recorded once. The CDR3 sequence: CAWRNRVPYEQYF. The DNA of the CDR3 is TGTGCCTGGAGGAACAGGGTTCCCTACGAGCAGTACTTC. This chain links TRBV30 with TRBJ2-7; a weak D match, TRBD1 (6 bases). Germline CDR1 is GTSNPN and CDR2 is SVGIG (reference sequence). This CDR3 spans 13 amino acids. Trimming pared 3 bases from V and 2 bases from J, leaving 11 bases between. Full variable domain (outside the CDR3, taken from reference TRBV30 and TRBJ2-7): SQTIHQWPATLVQPVGSPLSLECTVEGTSNPNLYWYRQAAGRGLQLLFYSVGIGQISSEVPQNLSASRPQDRQFILSSKKLLLSDSGFYLCAWRNRVPYEQYFGPGTRLTVT.

The sample holds a few counts of this clone. V is TRBV6-5 and J is TRBJ1-6; 8 bases fit TRBD1. CDR1 and CDR2 from the germline V gene are MNHEY and SVGAGI. The V and J ends lost 6 bases and 7 bases, in that order; junction bases with no gene match: 5. The CDR3 is 14 amino acids. CDR3 bases: TGTGCCAGCAGCAGAGACAGGGGCAATTCACCCCTCCACTTT. Translated, it gives CASSRDRGNSPLHF.

The chain links TRBV28 to TRBJ2-3; no clear D gene. Per the germline V gene, CDR1 is MDHEN and CDR2 is SYDVKM. The CDR3 is 17 amino acids. The V end lost 2 bases, the J end lost 2 bases, and 17 bases lay between the germline ends. CDR3 region: CASSLPPSLGTTDTQYF. DNA for the CDR3: TGTGCCAGCAGTTTACCGCCCTCCCTGGGTACCACAGATACGCAGTATTTT.

The chain combines TRBV5-4 with TRBJ2-5; 13 positions match TRBD2. After removal of 0 bases from V and 6 bases from J, the junction contained 5 bases not matched to a gene. The CDR3 is made up of 16 amino acids. From germline, CDR1 is SGHNT and CDR2 YYREEE (reference sequence). The CDR3: CASSLGTSGGGKTQYF. The DNA of the CDR3 is TGTGCCAGCAGCTTGGGGACTAGCGGGGGCGGAAAGACCCAGTACTTC.

This clone was found once. This chain uses TRBV5-6 with TRBJ2-1; D might be TRBD2 (5 bases). Germline V CDR1 and CDR2: SGHDT, YYEEEE. Trimming shortened V by 4 bases and J by 5 bases, and 19 bases separated the two germline ends. CDR3 length: 16 residues. The CDR3 DNA sequence: TGTGCCAGCAGCCACCTACGACGTAACGGGGACAATGAGCAGTTCTTC. Protein product: CASSHLRRNGDNEQFF.

This clone showed up just once. V and J are TRBV6-6 and TRBJ2-7; D is perhaps TRBD2 (6 bases). The length of the CDR3 is 13 residues. Germline-derived CDR1 and CDR2 are MNHNY and SVGAGI (reference sequence). The V and J ends lost 6 bases and 3 bases respectively, with 12 bases between them. CDR3 protein: CASSWGGRYEQYF. For the CDR3, the DNA is TGTGCCAGCAGCTGGGGAGGCCGCTACGAGCAGTACTTC.

The V and J genes are TRBV7-7 and TRBJ2-5; D unresolved. Trimming cost V 0 bases and J 3 bases, with 8 bases left between them. The length of the CDR3 is 14 residues. Germline CDR1 is SSHAT and CDR2 is FNYEAQ (reference sequence). The DNA of the CDR3 is TGTGCCAGCAGCTTAGCGTCGGCGGAAGAGACCCAGTACTTC. This codes for CASSLASAEETQYF.